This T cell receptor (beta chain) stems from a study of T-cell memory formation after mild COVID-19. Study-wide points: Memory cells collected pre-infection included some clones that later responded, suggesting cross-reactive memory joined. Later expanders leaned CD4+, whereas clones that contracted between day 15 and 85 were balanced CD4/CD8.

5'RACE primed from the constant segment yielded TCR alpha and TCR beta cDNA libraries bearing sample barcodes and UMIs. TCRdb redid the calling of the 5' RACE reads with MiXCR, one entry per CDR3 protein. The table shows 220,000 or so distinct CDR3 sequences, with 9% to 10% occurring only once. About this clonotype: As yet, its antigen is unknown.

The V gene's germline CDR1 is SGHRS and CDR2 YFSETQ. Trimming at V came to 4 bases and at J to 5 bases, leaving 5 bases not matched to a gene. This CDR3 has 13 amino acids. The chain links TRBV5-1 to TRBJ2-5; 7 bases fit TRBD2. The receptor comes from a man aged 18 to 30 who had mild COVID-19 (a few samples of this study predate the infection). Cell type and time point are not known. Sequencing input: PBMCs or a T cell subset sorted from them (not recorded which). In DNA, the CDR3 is TGCGCCAGCAGCAACCAGGGAGGGGAGACCCAGTACTTC. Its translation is CASSNQGGETQYF. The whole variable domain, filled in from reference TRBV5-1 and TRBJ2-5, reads KAGVTQTPRYLIKTRGQQVTLSCSPISGHRSVSWYQQTPGQGLQFLFEYFSETQRNKGNFPGRFSGRQFSNSRSEMNVSTLELGDSALYLCASSNQGGETQYFGPGTRLLVL.